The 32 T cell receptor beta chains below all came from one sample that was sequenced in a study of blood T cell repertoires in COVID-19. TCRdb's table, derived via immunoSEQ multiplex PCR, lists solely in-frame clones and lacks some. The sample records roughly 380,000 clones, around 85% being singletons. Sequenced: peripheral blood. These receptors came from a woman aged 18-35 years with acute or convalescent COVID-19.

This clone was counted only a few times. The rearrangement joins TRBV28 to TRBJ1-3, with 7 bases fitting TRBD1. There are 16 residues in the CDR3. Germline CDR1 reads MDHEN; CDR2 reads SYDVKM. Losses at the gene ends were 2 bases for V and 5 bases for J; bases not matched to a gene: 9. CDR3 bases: TGTGCCAGCAGTTTAAGCCGACAGGGAGGACGAAACACCATATATTTT. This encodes CASSLSRQGGRNTIYF. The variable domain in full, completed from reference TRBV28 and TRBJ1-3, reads DVKVTQSSRYLVKRTGEKVFLECVQDMDHENMFWYRQDPGLGLRLIYFSYDVKMKEKGDIPEGYSVSREKKERFSLILESASTNQTSMYLCASSLSRQGGRNTIYFGEGSWLTVV.

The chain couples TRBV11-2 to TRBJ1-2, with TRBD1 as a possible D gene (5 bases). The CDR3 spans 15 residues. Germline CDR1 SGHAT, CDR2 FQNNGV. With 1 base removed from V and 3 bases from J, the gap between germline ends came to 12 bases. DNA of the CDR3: TGTGCCAGCAGCTTAGCCTCGGGGGACGACTATGGCTACACCTTC. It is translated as CASSLASGDDYGYTF.

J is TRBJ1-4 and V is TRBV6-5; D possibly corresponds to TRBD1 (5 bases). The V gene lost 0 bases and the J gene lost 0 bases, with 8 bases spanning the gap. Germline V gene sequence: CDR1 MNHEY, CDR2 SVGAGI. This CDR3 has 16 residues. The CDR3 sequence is CASSYSGASTNEKLFF. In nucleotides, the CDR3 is TGTGCCAGCAGTTACTCTGGGGCCTCAACTAATGAAAAACTGTTTTTT.

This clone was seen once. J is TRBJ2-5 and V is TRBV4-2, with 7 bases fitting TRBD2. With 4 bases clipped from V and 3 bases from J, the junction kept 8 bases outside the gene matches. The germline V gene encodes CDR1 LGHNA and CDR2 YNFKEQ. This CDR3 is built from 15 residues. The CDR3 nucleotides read TGTGCCAGCAGCCTCCCCTCGGGGGGAAAAGAGACCCAGTACTTC. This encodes CASSLPSGGKETQYF.

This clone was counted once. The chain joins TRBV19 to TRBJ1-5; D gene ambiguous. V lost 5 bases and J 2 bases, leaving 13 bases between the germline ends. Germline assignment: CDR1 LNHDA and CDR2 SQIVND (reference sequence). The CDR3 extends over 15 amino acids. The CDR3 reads CASSAAREGNQPQHF. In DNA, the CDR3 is TGTGCCAGTAGTGCCGCGCGTGAGGGCAATCAGCCCCAGCATTTT.

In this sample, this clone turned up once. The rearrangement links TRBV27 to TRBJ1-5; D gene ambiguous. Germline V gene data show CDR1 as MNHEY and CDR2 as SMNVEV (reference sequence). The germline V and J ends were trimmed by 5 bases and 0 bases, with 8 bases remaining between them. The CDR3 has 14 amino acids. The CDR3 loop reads CASSTSDSNQPQHF. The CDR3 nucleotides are TGTGCCAGCAGTACCTCAGATAGCAATCAGCCCCAGCATTTT.

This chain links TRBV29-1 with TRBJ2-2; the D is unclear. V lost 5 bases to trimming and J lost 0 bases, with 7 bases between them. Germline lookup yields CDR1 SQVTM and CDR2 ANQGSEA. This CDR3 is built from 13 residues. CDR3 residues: CSVPVPNTGELFF. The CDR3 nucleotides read TGCAGCGTTCCGGTTCCGAACACCGGGGAGCTGTTTTTT.

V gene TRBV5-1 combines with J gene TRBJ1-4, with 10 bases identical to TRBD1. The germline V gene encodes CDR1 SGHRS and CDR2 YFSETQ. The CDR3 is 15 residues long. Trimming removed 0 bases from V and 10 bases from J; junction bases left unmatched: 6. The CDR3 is CASSLEGDRGPKLFF. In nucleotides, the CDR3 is TGCGCCAGCAGCTTGGAGGGAGACAGGGGGCCAAAACTGTTTTTT.

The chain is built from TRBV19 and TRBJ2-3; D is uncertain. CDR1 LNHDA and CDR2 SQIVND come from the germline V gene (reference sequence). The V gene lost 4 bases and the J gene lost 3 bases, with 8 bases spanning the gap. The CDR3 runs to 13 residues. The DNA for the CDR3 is TGTGCCAGTAGTACCCACACGACAGATACGCAGTATTTT. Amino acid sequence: CASSTHTTDTQYF.

The DNA of the CDR3 is TGTGCCAGTAGTTTTGGGACAGCCAGGACTGAAGCTTTCTTT. It codes for CASSFGTARTEAFF. This chain connects TRBV19 to TRBJ1-1; 7 bases fit TRBD1. After removal of 5 bases from V and 5 bases from J, the junction contained 8 bases not matched to a gene. The CDR3 loop spans 14 amino acids. Looked up from germline, CDR1 is LNHDA and CDR2 is SQIVND (reference sequence). The full variable domain, completed using reference TRBV19 and TRBJ1-1, is DGGITQSPKYLFRKEGQNVTLSCEQNLNHDAMYWYRQDPGQGLRLIYYSQIVNDFQKGDIAEGYSVSREKKESFPLTVTSAQKNPTAFYLCASSFGTARTEAFFGQGTRLTVV.

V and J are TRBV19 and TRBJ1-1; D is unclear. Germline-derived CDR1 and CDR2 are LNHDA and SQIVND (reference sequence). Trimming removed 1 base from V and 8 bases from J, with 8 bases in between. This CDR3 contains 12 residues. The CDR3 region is CASSIGSGEAFF. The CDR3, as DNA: TGTGCCAGTAGTATAGGGTCGGGGGAAGCTTTCTTT.

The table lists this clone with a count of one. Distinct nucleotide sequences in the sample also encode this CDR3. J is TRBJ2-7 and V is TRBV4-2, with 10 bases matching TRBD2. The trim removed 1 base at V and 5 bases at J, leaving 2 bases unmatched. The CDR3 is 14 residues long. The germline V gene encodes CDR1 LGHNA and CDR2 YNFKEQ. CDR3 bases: TGTGCCAGCAGCCAAGGTCTAGCGGGAGACGAGCAGTACTTC. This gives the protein CASSQGLAGDEQYF.

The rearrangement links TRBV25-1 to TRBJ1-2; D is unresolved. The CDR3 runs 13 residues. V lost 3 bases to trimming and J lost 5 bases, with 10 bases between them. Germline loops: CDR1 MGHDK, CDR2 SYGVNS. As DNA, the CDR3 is TGTGCCAGCAGTGACTTTCCTCTTTATGGCTACACCTTC. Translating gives CASSDFPLYGYTF.

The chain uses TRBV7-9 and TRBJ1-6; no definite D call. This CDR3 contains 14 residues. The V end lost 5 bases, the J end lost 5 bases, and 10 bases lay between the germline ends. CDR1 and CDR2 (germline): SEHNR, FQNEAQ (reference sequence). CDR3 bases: TGTGCCAGCAGCGAGGGTTTCGATAATTCACCCCTCCACTTT. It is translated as CASSEGFDNSPLHF.

The DNA for the CDR3 is TGCGCCAGCAGCTTGGGGCCGCAAGCTGGGAGTGGCTACACCTTC. This encodes CASSLGPQAGSGYTF. V and J are TRBV5-1 and TRBJ1-2; D not certain. Germline V gene sequence: CDR1 SGHRS, CDR2 YFSETQ. The CDR3 spans 15 residues. Trimming pared 0 bases from V and 7 bases from J, leaving 16 bases between.

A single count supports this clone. The CDR3 reads CASSPGGQTLSGNTIYF. Written as DNA, the CDR3 is TGCGCCAGCAGCCCCGGCGGACAGACTCTCTCTGGAAACACCATATATTTT. The chain has TRBV5-1 and TRBJ1-3; D might be TRBD1 (6 bases). The germline gives CDR1 SGHRS, CDR2 YFSETQ. Trimming pared 4 bases from V and 0 bases from J, leaving 17 bases between. The CDR3 has 17 residues. The entire variable domain, with the rest obtained from reference TRBV5-1 and TRBJ1-3, is as follows: KAGVTQTPRYLIKTRGQQVTLSCSPISGHRSVSWYQQTPGQGLQFLFEYFSETQRNKGNFPGRFSGRQFSNSRSEMNVSTLELGDSALYLCASSPGGQTLSGNTIYFGEGSWLTVV.

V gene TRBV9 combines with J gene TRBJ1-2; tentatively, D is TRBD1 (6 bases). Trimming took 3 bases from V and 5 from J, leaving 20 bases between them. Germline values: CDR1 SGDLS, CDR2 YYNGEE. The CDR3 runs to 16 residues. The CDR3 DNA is TGTGCCAGCAGCGGGGTGTCGGGGGGACAACTTTATGGCTACACCTTC. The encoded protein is CASSGVSGGQLYGYTF.

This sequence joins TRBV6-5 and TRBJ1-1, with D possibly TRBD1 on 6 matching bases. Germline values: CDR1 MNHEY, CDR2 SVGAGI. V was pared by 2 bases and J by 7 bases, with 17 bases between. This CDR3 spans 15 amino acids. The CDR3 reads CASSYRSTGYDEAFF. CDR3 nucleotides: TGTGCCAGCAGTTACCGTTCTACAGGGTATGATGAAGCTTTCTTT.

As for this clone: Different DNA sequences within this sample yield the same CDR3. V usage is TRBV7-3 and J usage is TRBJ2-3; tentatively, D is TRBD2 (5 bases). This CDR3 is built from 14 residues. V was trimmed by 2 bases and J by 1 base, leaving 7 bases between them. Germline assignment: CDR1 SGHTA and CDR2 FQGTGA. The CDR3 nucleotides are TGTGCCAGCAGCTTACGGGGTGGCACAGATACGCAGTATTTT. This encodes CASSLRGGTDTQYF.

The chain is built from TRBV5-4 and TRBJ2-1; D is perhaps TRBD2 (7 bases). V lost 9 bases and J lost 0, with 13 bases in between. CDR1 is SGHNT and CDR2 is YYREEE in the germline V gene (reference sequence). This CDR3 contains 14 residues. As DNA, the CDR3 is TGTGCCACGGGGCGGGGGCCCTCCTACAATGAGCAGTTCTTC. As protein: CATGRGPSYNEQFF.

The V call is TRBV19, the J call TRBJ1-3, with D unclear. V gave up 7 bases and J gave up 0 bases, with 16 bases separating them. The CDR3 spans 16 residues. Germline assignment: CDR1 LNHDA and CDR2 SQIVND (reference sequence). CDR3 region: CASTDGRATSGNTIYF. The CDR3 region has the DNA TGTGCCAGTACCGATGGGAGGGCCACCTCTGGAAACACCATATATTTT. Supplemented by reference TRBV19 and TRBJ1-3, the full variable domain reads DGGITQSPKYLFRKEGQNVTLSCEQNLNHDAMYWYRQDPGQGLRLIYYSQIVNDFQKGDIAEGYSVSREKKESFPLTVTSAQKNPTAFYLCASTDGRATSGNTIYFGEGSWLTVV.

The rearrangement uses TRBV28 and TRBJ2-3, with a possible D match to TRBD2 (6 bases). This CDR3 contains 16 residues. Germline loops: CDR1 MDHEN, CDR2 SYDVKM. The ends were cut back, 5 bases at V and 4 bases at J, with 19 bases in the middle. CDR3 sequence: CASSPGAGSGADTQYF. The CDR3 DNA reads TGTGCCAGCAGTCCGGGAGCCGGGAGTGGAGCAGATACGCAGTATTTT.

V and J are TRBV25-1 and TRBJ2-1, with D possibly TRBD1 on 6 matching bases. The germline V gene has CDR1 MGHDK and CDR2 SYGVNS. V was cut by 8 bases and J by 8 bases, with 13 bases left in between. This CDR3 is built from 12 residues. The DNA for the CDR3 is TGTGCCAGCCGACACAGGGAACATGAGCAGTTCTTC. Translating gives CASRHREHEQFF.

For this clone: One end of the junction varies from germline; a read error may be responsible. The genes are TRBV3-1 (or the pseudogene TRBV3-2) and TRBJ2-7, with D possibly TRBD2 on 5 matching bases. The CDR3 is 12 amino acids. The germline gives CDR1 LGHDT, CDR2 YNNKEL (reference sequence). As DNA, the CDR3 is TGTGCCAGCAGCCAAGATAGGAGGCCCCAAGACTTC. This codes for CASSQDRRPQDF.

CDR3 protein: CASRSLASYEQYF. As DNA, the CDR3 is TGTGCCAGCAGATCCCTAGCATCCTACGAGCAGTACTTC. This chain connects TRBV27 to TRBJ2-7; a weak D match, TRBD2 (5 bases). Germline values: CDR1 MNHEY, CDR2 SMNVEV (reference sequence). The length of the CDR3 is 13 residues. The ends were cut back, 6 bases at V and 1 base at J, with 10 bases in the middle.

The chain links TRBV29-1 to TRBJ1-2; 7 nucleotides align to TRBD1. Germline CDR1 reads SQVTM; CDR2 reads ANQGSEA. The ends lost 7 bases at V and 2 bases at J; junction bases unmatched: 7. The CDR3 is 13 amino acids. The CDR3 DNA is TGCAGCGCTGAGACAGGGCAGAACTATGGCTACACCTTC. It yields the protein CSAETGQNYGYTF.

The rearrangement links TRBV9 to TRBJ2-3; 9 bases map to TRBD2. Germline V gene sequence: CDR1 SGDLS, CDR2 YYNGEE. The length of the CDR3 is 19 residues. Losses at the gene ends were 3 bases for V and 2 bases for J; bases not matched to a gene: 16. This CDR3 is CASSDAERAGGLTTDTQYF. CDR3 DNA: TGTGCCAGCAGCGACGCAGAGAGAGCGGGGGGTCTGACCACAGATACGCAGTATTTT.

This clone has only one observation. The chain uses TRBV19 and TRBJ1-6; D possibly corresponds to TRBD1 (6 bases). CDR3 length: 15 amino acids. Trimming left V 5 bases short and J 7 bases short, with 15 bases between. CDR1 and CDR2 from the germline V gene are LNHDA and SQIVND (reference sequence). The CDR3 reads CASSFSLTGNSPLHF. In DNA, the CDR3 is TGTGCCAGTAGTTTCTCCCTGACAGGAAATTCACCCCTCCACTTT.

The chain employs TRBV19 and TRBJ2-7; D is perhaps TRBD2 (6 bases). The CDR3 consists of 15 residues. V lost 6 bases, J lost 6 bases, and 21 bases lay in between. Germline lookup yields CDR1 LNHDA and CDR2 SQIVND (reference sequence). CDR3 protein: CASSPPGLRPSEQYF. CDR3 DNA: TGTGCCAGTAGCCCCCCGGGACTCCGCCCTAGCGAGCAGTACTTC. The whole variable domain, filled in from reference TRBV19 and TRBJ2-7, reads DGGITQSPKYLFRKEGQNVTLSCEQNLNHDAMYWYRQDPGQGLRLIYYSQIVNDFQKGDIAEGYSVSREKKESFPLTVTSAQKNPTAFYLCASSPPGLRPSEQYFGPGTRLTVT.

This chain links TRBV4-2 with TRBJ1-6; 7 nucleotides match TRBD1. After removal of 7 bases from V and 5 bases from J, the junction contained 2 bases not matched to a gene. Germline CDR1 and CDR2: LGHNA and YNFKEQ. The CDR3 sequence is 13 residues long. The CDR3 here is CASNRGNNSPLHF. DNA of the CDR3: TGTGCCAGCAACAGGGGTAATAATTCACCCCTCCACTTT.

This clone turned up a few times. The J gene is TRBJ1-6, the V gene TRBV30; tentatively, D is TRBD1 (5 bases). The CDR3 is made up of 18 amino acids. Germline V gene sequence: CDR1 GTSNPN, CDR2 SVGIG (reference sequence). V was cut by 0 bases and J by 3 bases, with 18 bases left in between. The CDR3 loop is CAWSVRLGPRDYNSPLHF. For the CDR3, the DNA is TGTGCCTGGAGTGTAAGGCTGGGGCCCCGAGACTATAATTCACCCCTCCACTTT.

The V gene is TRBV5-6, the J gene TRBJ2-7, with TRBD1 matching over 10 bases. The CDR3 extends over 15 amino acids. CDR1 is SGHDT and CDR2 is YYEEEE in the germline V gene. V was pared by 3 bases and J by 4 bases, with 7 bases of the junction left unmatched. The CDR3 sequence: CASSSRQGARYEQYF. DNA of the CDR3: TGTGCCAGCAGCTCGCGACAGGGGGCGCGGTACGAGCAGTACTTC. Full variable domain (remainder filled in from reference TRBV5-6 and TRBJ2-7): DAGVTQSPTHLIKTRGQQVTLRCSPKSGHDTVSWYQQALGQGPQFIFQYYEEEERQRGNFPDRFSGHQFPNYSSELNVNALLLGDSALYLCASSSRQGARYEQYFGPGTRLTVT.